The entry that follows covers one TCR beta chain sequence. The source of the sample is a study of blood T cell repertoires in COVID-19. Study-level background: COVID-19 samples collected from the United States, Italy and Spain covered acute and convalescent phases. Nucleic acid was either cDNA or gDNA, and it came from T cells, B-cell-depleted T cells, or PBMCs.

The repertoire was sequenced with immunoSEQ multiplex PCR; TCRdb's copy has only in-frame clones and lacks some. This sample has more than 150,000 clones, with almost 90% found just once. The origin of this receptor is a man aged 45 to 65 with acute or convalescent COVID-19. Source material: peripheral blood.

CDR3 DNA sequence: TGTGCCAGCAGCTTCAGGGGTCCCTACAATGAGCAGTTCTTC. This encodes CASSFRGPYNEQFF. The chain joins TRBV11-3 to TRBJ2-1; a possible D gene is TRBD1 (6 bases). V was cut by 3 bases and J by 2 bases, with 8 bases left in between. CDR3 length: 14 residues. CDR1 and CDR2 (germline): SGHNT, YENEEA.